The clone carrying this T cell receptor (beta chain) was recorded only once. The data were taken from a study of glioma-infiltrating T cells after dendritic cell vaccination. The wider study: Patients had newly diagnosed or recurrent glioblastoma and received dendritic cell vaccines.

Primers: 60 V beta forward and 13 J beta reverse. Some clones are missing from TCRdb's copy, which holds only in-frame ones; the method was immunoSEQ multiplex PCR. The sample has some 100,000 clones, over 60% seen once. The J segment lost 5 bases and the V segment lost 1 base, leaving 3 bases of the junction unmatched. Germline V gives CDR1 MGHRA, CDR2 YSYEKL. CDR3 length: 15 residues. Sample: blood, taken before dendritic cell vaccination. This sequence joins TRBV4-1 and TRBJ2-7, with TRBD1 matching 12 bases. This sequence originates from a human donor with glioblastoma. CDR3 DNA sequence: TGCGCCAGCAGCCAAGGGGACAGGGGGCGCGACGAGCAGTACTTC. This translates into CASSQGDRGRDEQYF.